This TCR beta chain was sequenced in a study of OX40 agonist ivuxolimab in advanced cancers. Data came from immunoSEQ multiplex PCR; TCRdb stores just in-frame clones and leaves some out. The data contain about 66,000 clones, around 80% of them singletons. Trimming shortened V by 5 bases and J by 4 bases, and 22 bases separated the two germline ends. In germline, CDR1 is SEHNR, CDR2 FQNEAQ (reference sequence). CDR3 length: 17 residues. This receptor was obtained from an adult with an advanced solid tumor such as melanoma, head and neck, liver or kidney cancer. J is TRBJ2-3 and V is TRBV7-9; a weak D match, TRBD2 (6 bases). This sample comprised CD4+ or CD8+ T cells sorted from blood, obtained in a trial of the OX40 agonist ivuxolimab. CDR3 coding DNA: TGTGCCAGCAGCGTGGGGCTCACCGCTAGCGTCGCAGATACGCAGTATTTT. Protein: CASSVGLTASVADTQYF.